This T cell receptor (beta chain) was sequenced in a study of naive and memory T cell subsets. General study findings and limits: The RNA method is potentially sensitive to activation and differentiation changes.

The library had UMIs added by 3' ligation of an oligonucleotide to TCR cDNA. Adult healthy volunteers gave 2.5 ml peripheral blood for whole-blood RNA. Reverse transcription used DNase-treated unsorted total RNA, aiming for 1 to 1000 ng. The CDR3 length is 14 residues. The V gene's germline CDR1 is SGHTA and CDR2 FQGNSA. Four PCR rounds used nested alpha and beta constant region primers plus the SP2 primer. TCRdb re-called the 5' RACE reads through MiXCR, storing one row per CDR3 protein. The sample includes over 50,000 distinct CDR3 sequences, 7.6% seen only once; the top ten take almost 10%. Points on this clonotype: Its cognate antigen is unknown. One junction end does not reproduce the germline sequence, and a read error may be involved.

The chain employs TRBV7-2 and TRBJ1-2; 7 bases align to TRBD1. This sequence originates from a female donor in good health. The CDR3 coding sequence is TGTGCCAGCAGCTTACCGACAGGGTTCTATGGCGACACCTTC. Protein product: CASSLPTGFYGDTF.